The 25 T cell receptor beta chains given below trace back to one sample, sequenced in a study of shared clonotypes between healthy human individuals. TCRdb's table, derived via immunoSEQ multiplex PCR, lists solely in-frame clones and lacks some. Of approximately 2.4 million clones listed, around 95% were seen once; the top ten hold approximately 0.13%. Sequences were obtained from naive CD4+ T cells sorted from blood. Subset meaning: CD45RA+ positively selected. These receptors originate from a man between 18 and 29 years old in good health.

The CDR3 reads CASSLLGGGNQPQHF. Written as DNA, the CDR3 is TGCGCCAGCAGCCTACTAGGGGGCGGCAATCAGCCCCAGCATTTT. The rearrangement uses TRBV4-1 and TRBJ1-5; 7 positions agree with TRBD1. Germline loops: CDR1 MGHRA, CDR2 YSYEKL. The CDR3 length is 15 residues. With 4 bases clipped from V and 2 bases from J, the junction kept 5 bases outside the gene matches.

For the CDR3, the DNA is TGTGCCAGCTCAGGACTAGCGGGGAAGGCCGGGGAGCTGTTTTTT. Translation gives CASSGLAGKAGELFF. This sequence joins TRBV7-2 and TRBJ2-2; the match to TRBD2 covers 12 bases. The ends lost 8 bases at V and 6 bases at J; junction bases unmatched: 7. This CDR3 is built from 15 residues. Germline loops: CDR1 SGHTA, CDR2 FQGNSA.

The chain joins TRBV9 to TRBJ2-7; 13 bases agree with TRBD2. Germline V gives CDR1 SGDLS, CDR2 YYNGEE. This CDR3 is 15 amino acids long. Germline trimming cut 4 bases from V and 3 bases from J; bases unmatched to any gene: 4. CDR3 loop: CASSLGLAGDYEQYF. The DNA for the CDR3 is TGTGCCAGCAGCCTCGGACTAGCGGGAGACTACGAGCAGTACTTC.

On this clone: The same CDR3 also results from other DNA sequences found in this sample. J is TRBJ2-2 and V is TRBV28; D is unresolved. V was cut by 1 base and J by 8 bases, with 5 bases left in between. The CDR3 runs 12 residues. Germline V gene data show CDR1 as MDHEN and CDR2 as SYDVKM. The CDR3 region has the DNA TGTGCCAGCAGTTTATTGGGGGGGGAGCTGTTTTTT. Protein sequence: CASSLLGGELFF. The variable domain in full, completed from reference TRBV28 and TRBJ2-2, reads DVKVTQSSRYLVKRTGEKVFLECVQDMDHENMFWYRQDPGLGLRLIYFSYDVKMKEKGDIPEGYSVSREKKERFSLILESASTNQTSMYLCASSLLGGELFFGEGSRLTVL.

V gene TRBV5-1 combines with J gene TRBJ2-5; 7 bases fit TRBD2. Germline values: CDR1 SGHRS, CDR2 YFSETQ. V was pared by 3 bases and J by 1 base, with 6 bases of the junction left unmatched. The CDR3 spans 15 residues. This CDR3 reads CASSSRPGGQETQYF. In nucleotides, the CDR3 is TGCGCCAGCAGCTCGCGACCGGGAGGCCAAGAGACCCAGTACTTC. The variable domain in full, with the rest retrieved from reference TRBV5-1 and TRBJ2-5, is KAGVTQTPRYLIKTRGQQVTLSCSPISGHRSVSWYQQTPGQGLQFLFEYFSETQRNKGNFPGRFSGRQFSNSRSEMNVSTLELGDSALYLCASSSRPGGQETQYFGPGTRLLVL.

This chain links TRBV4-3 with TRBJ1-6; D uncertain. Trimming removed 0 bases from V and 7 bases from J, with 10 bases in between. The CDR3 covers 15 residues. CDR1 LGHNA and CDR2 YSLEER come from the germline V gene. The CDR3 sequence: CASSQDERENSPLHF. CDR3 sequence (DNA): TGCGCCAGCAGCCAAGACGAGAGGGAGAATTCACCCCTCCACTTT.

The chain links TRBV18 to TRBJ1-1; a weak D match, TRBD1 (6 bases). Trimming removed 5 bases from V and 0 bases from J, with 10 bases in between. CDR1 is KGHSH, CDR2 LQKENI, per germline. The CDR3 is 14 residues long. The CDR3: CASSTGSMNTEAFF. The CDR3 coding sequence is TGTGCCAGCTCAACAGGGTCCATGAACACTGAAGCTTTCTTT.

This rearrangement joins TRBV28 to TRBJ2-1, with 7 bases fitting TRBD1. Germline CDR1 MDHEN, CDR2 SYDVKM. V dropped 11 bases and J dropped 5; count of bases not matched to a gene: 12. This CDR3 has 14 amino acids. CDR3 sequence (DNA): TGTGCCGGCCAAAGACAGGGAATCCACAATGAGCAGTTCTTC. It specifies CAGQRQGIHNEQFF.

The chain uses TRBV30 and TRBJ2-7; D not resolved. This CDR3 region has 14 residues. Looked up from germline, CDR1 is GTSNPN and CDR2 is SVGIG (reference sequence). The germline V and J ends were trimmed by 2 bases and 3 bases, with 14 bases remaining between them. The CDR3 is CAWSSPRPGYEQYF. CDR3 nucleotide sequence: TGTGCCTGGAGTTCTCCTCGGCCAGGCTACGAGCAGTACTTC.

V is TRBV2 and J is TRBJ2-1; D not resolved. This CDR3 is built from 11 residues. Germline assignment: CDR1 SNHLY and CDR2 FYNNEI. Trimming took 8 bases from V and 9 from J, leaving 11 bases between them. The CDR3 coding sequence is TGTGCCAGCTCGGCATTGGGTGAGCAGTTCTTC. Encoded protein: CASSALGEQFF.

The chain carries TRBV11-2 and TRBJ2-5; 7 nucleotides line up with TRBD2. The J call is doubtful: the DNA matches TRBJ2-7 better. This CDR3 spans 14 amino acids. The germline V gene has CDR1 SGHAT and CDR2 FQNNGV. CDR3: CASSLGRGPYEQYF. The CDR3 DNA is TGTGCCAGCAGCTTGGGGAGGGGCCCCTACGAGCAGTACTTC.

This chain uses TRBV6-6 with TRBJ1-5; D not certain. Germline V gene sequence: CDR1 MNHNY, CDR2 SVGAGI (reference sequence). The CDR3 is 12 residues long. V lost 7 bases and J lost 6, with 10 bases in between. The CDR3: CASKVERQPQHF. In DNA, the CDR3 is TGTGCCAGCAAGGTAGAGCGTCAGCCCCAGCATTTT.

The gene calls are TRBV5-1 and TRBJ2-1; D gene uncertain. Trimming left V 4 bases short and J 0 bases short, with 11 bases between. The CDR3 length is 15 residues. Germline lookup yields CDR1 SGHRS and CDR2 YFSETQ. In DNA, the CDR3 is TGCGCCAGCAGCGCAGTTATCCACTCCTACAATGAGCAGTTCTTC. It translates to CASSAVIHSYNEQFF. Full variable domain (missing parts from reference TRBV5-1 and TRBJ2-1): KAGVTQTPRYLIKTRGQQVTLSCSPISGHRSVSWYQQTPGQGLQFLFEYFSETQRNKGNFPGRFSGRQFSNSRSEMNVSTLELGDSALYLCASSAVIHSYNEQFFGPGTRLTVL.

On this clone: Other DNA sequences in this sample translate to the same CDR3. V usage is TRBV9 and J usage is TRBJ2-3, with unresolved D. This CDR3 contains 14 residues. The germline gives CDR1 SGDLS, CDR2 YYNGEE. Trimming shortened V by 0 bases and J by 0 bases, and 5 bases separated the two germline ends. CDR3 DNA: TGTGCCAGCAGCGTAGGATTCAGCACAGATACGCAGTATTTT. Amino acids: CASSVGFSTDTQYF.

The chain combines TRBV9 with TRBJ2-7; D is unclear. V was cut by 0 bases and J by 10 bases, with 17 bases left in between. In germline, CDR1 is SGDLS, CDR2 YYNGEE. The CDR3 runs to 14 residues. CDR3: CASSVVPTDGFQYF. CDR3 DNA sequence: TGTGCCAGCAGCGTAGTGCCAACAGATGGGTTTCAGTACTTC.

This clone was seen just once. V is TRBV2 and J is TRBJ1-2; 8 bases agree with TRBD1. Unmatched junction bases numbered 12, after V lost 10 bases and J lost 8 bases. Germline V lookup: CDR1 SNHLY, CDR2 FYNNEI. This CDR3 is built from 13 residues. The CDR3 DNA sequence: TGTGCCATCCAGGGTGGACAGGGCGGCGGCTACACCTTC. This codes for CAIQGGQGGGYTF.

V and J are TRBV4-3 and TRBJ2-3, with a weak D call TRBD1 (7 bases). The CDR3 spans 19 residues. Trimming left V 0 bases short and J 0 bases short, with 19 bases between. The germline V gene has CDR1 LGHNA and CDR2 YSLEER. The DNA for the CDR3 is TGCGCCAGCAGCCAAGATAGGGGGCGGGGCGGGCCGAGCACAGATACGCAGTATTTT. It is translated as CASSQDRGRGGPSTDTQYF.

The genes are TRBV7-9 and TRBJ2-5, with no clear D. The CDR3 spans 16 residues. The V and J ends lost 2 bases and 4 bases respectively, with 17 bases between them. CDR1 and CDR2 from the germline V gene are SEHNR and FQNEAQ (reference sequence). CDR3 nucleotides: TGTGCCAGCAGCTTACGTGTACAGCAACTTAGAGAGACCCAGTACTTC. This encodes CASSLRVQQLRETQYF.

V is TRBV11-2 and J is TRBJ1-2; D not certain. Germline V gives CDR1 SGHAT, CDR2 FQNNGV. Trimming removed 5 bases from V and 7 bases from J, with 14 bases in between. The CDR3 loop spans 13 amino acids. The CDR3 sequence is CASSPERVPGYTF. In nucleotides, the CDR3 is TGTGCCAGCAGCCCCGAGAGGGTCCCTGGCTACACCTTC.

The rearrangement uses TRBV5-4 and TRBJ2-1, with D possibly TRBD2 on 7 matching bases. The CDR3 has 17 residues. Trimming removed 5 bases at V and 4 bases at J, with 22 bases between. The germline V gene has CDR1 SGHNT and CDR2 YYREEE (reference sequence). The CDR3 region is CASRMGGGGPTYNEQFF. CDR3 DNA: TGTGCCAGCAGGATGGGGGGCGGGGGACCCACTTACAATGAGCAGTTCTTC.

V is TRBV5-6 and J is TRBJ1-1; no firm D call. Trimming pared 2 bases from V and 6 bases from J, leaving 8 bases between. CDR1 SGHDT and CDR2 YYEEEE come from the germline V gene. The length of the CDR3 is 12 residues. The CDR3 spells CASSLAGSEAFF. The CDR3 coding sequence is TGTGCCAGCAGCTTAGCCGGCTCTGAAGCTTTCTTT.

J is TRBJ1-5 and V is TRBV28, with 8 bases that match TRBD1. With V trimmed by 10 bases and J by 0 bases, 11 bases remained unmatched. CDR1 is MDHEN, CDR2 SYDVKM, per germline. This CDR3 has 16 amino acids. This CDR3 reads CAILPGGTYSNQPQHF. In nucleotides, the CDR3 is TGTGCCATCCTCCCAGGGGGCACCTATAGCAATCAGCCCCAGCATTTT.

A note on this clone: At the DNA level, this CDR3 is encoded by other sequences in the same sample as well. The chain employs TRBV7-2 and TRBJ1-3; D gene unclear. The germline V gene encodes CDR1 SGHTA and CDR2 FQGNSA. Trimming shortened V by 1 base and J by 3 bases, and 4 bases separated the two germline ends. The CDR3 runs to 13 residues. The CDR3 region is CASSLGGGNTIYF. The CDR3 DNA is TGTGCCAGCAGCTTAGGGGGTGGAAACACCATATATTTT.

On this clone itself: The same CDR3 also results from other DNA sequences found in this sample. This sequence joins TRBV9 and TRBJ2-5; D could derive from TRBD1 or TRBD2 (7 bases each). CDR1 and CDR2 (germline): SGDLS, YYNGEE. There are 15 residues in the CDR3. V lost 0 bases and J 3 bases, leaving 12 bases between the germline ends. CDR3 loop: CASSVASGGEETQYF. The CDR3, as DNA: TGTGCCAGCAGCGTAGCTTCAGGGGGGGAAGAGACCCAGTACTTC.

The V and J genes are TRBV5-6 and TRBJ1-1; D remains unclear. Trimming took 4 bases from V and 5 from J, leaving 9 bases between them. This CDR3 has 12 residues. Germline lookup yields CDR1 SGHDT and CDR2 YYEEEE. The CDR3 coding sequence is TGTGCCAGCAGCCGGGTCGAGACTGAAGCTTTCTTT. This encodes CASSRVETEAFF.